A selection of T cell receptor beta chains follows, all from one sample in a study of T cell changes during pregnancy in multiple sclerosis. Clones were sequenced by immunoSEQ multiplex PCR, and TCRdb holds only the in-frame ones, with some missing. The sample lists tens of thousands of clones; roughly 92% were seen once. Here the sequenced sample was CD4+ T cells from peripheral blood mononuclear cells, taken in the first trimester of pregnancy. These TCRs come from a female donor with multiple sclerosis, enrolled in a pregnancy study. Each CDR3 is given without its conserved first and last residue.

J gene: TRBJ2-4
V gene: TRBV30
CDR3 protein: AWTTVGLAGNIQY

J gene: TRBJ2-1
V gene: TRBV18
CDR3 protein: ASSPLRAGDLYNEQF

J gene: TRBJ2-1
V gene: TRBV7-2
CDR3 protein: ASGTHNEQF

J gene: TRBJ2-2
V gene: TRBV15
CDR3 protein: ATSRVRGPVNTGELF

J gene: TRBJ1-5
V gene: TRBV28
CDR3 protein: ASSSLRPQH

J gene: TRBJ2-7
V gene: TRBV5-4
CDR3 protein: ASSISTIKDSYEQY

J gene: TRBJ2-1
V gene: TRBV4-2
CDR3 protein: ASSPPPGAANNEQF

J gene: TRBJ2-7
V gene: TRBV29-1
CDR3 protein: RTRDYINPERYEQY

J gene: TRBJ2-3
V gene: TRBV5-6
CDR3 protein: ASSSGMGGSTDTQY

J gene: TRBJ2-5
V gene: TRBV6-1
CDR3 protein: ASSERFPSRGSQETQY

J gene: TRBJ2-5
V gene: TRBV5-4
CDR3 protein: ASSLLTQETQY

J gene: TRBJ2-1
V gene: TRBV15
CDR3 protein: ATSSGTTYNEQF

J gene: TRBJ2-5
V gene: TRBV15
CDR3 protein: ATSREGGWEETQY

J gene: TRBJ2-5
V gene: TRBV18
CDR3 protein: ASSLLTSGRAQY

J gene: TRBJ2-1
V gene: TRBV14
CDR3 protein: ASSPGLAGVTEQF

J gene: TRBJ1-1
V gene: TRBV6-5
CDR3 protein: ASSYSQGSHTEAF

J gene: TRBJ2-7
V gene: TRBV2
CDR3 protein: ASSPTGLAIEEQY

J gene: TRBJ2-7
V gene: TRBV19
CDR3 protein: ASSIINRADEQY

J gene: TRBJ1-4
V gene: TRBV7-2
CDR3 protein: ASTVSGKPGEKLF

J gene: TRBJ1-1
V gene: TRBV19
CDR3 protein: ASSIATGAALNTEAF

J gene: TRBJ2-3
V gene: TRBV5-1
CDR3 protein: ASSLRQVTDTQY

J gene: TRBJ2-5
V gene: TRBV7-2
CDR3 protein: ASSLGDYRAQETQY

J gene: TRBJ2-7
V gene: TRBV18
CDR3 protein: ASSPGQQPYEQY

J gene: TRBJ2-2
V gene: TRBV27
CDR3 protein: ASSREPAGELF

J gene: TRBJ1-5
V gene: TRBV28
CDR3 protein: ASSPGDQPQH

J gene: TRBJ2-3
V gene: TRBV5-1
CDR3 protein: ASSLKLGAADTQY

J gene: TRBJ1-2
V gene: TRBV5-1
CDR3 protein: ASSLGENGYT

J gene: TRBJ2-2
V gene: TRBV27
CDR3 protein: ASSLIQGLGELF

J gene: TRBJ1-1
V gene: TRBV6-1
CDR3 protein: ASSYTANTEAF

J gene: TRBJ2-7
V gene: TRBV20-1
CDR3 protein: SGLGTYEQY

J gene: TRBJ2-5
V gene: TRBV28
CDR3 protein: ASSLSGTGGAETQY

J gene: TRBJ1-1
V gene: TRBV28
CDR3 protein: ASSGQGITEAF

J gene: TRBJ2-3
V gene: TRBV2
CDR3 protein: ASSEDLGADTQY

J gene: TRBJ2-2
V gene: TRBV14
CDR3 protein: ASSQDFGLASHTGELF

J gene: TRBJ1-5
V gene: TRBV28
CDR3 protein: ASSSLGQGYNQPQH

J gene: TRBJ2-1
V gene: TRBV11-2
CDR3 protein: ASSLDGRLKNEQF

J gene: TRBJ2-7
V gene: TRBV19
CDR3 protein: ASSIVAGGPGEQY

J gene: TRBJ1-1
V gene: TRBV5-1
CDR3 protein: ASSHTEAGTEAF

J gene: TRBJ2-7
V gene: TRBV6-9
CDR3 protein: VQHRDRGCEQY

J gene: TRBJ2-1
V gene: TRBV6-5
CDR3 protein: ASRDSGNFGEQF

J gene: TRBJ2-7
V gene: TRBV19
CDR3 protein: ASSIGSGLGTSYEQY

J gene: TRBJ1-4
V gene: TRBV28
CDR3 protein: ASSLTGAATNEKLF

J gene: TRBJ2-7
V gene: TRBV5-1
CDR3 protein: ASSYRDQQGANYEQY

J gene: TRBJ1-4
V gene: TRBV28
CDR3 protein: ASSVTGDEKLF

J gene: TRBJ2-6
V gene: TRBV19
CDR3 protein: ASSIDSGSSGANVLT

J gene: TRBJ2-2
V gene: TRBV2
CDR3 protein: ASSEPKSGTTNTGELF

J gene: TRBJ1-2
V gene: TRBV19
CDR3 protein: ASSGQGADGYT

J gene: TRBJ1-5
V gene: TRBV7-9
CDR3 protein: ASSADTLGLNQPQH